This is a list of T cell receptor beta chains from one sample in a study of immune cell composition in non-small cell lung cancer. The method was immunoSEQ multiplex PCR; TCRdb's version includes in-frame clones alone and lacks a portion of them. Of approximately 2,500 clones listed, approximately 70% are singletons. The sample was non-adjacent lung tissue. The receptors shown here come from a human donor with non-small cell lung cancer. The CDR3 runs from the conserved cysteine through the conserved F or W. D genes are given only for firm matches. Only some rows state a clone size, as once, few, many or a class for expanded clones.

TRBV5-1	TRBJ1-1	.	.	TGCGCCAGCAGCTTACGGGGGGTGAACACTGAAGCTTTCTTT	CASSLRGVNTEAFF
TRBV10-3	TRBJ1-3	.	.	TGTGCCATCAGGAAGGACAGCTCTGGAAACACCATATATTTT	CAIRKDSSGNTIYF
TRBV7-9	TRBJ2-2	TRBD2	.	TGTGCCAGCAGCCCGTGGGGGACTAGGTCCTTACGCGGGGAGCTGTTTTTT	CASSPWGTRSLRGELFF
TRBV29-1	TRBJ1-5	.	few	TGCAGCGTGGGACACAGCAATCAGCCCCAGCATTTT	CSVGHSNQPQHF
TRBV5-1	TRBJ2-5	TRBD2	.	TGCGCCAGCAGCCGTACCGGGACTAGCGGGGGGTTAGGGGAGACCCAGTACTTC	CASSRTGTSGGLGETQYF
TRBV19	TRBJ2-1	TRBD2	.	TGTGCCAGTAGTCCCGGGGGGGGGCGCTCCTACAATGAGCAGTTCTTC	CASSPGGGRSYNEQFF
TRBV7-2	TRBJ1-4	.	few	TGTGCCAGCAGCTTAGCCCAGGTACCCGAAAAACTGTTTTTT	CASSLAQVPEKLFF
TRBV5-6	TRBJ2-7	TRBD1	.	TGTGCCAGCAGCTTGGGGGACAGCTCCTACGAGCAGTACTTC	CASSLGDSSYEQYF
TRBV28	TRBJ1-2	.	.	TGTGCCAGCAGTTTGGAGGGGCTAGACTATGGCTACACCTTC	CASSLEGLDYGYTF
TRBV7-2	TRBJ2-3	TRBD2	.	TGTGCCAGTGCGGGATCCGGGGGGTATACAGATACGCAGTATTTT	CASAGSGGYTDTQYF
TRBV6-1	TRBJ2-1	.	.	TGTGCCAGCAGTGAAGGGGGGCCCCCGGACAATGAGCAGTTCTTC	CASSEGGPPDNEQFF
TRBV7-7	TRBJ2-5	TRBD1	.	TGTGCCAGCAGCTTAGAATTTAGGGGGCCGGGGACCCAGTACTTC	CASSLEFRGPGTQYF
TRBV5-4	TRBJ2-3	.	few	TGTGCCAGCAGCCTAGGGGTCGGTGATACGCAGTATTTT	CASSLGVGDTQYF
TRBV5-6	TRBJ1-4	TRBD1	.	TGTGCCAGCAGTTCTCTGAGGGGGCAAAGAGAAAAACTGTTTTTT	CASSSLRGQREKLFF
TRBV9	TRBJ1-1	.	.	TGTGCCAGCAGCGTAGACTTAAGGGGAGGCACTGAAGCTTTCTTT	CASSVDLRGGTEAFF
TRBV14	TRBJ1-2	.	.	TGTGCCAGCAGCAACAATAGGGGTATGGGCTTACGCTATGGCTACACCTTC	CASSNNRGMGLRYGYTF
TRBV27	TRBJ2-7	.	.	TGTGCCAGCAGTCTCCCCCGACAGGGAGGACTCTACGAGCAGTACTTC	CASSLPRQGGLYEQYF
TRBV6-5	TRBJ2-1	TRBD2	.	TGTGCCAGCAGCCTGACTAGCGGGGGCCTTTTTGGGCAGTTCTTC	CASSLTSGGLFGQFF